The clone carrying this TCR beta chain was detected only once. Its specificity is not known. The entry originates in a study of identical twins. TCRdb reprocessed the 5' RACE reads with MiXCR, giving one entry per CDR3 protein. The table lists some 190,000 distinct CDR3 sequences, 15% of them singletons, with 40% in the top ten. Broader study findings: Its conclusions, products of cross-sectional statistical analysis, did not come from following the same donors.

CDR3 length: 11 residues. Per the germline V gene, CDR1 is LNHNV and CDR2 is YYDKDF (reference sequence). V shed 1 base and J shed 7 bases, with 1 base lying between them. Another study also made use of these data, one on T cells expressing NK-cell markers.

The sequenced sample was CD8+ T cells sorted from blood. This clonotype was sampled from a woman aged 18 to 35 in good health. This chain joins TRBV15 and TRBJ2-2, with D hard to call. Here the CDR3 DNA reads TGTGCCACCAGCAGAGTCGGGGAGCTGTTTTTT. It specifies CATSRVGELFF.